The clone carrying this TCR beta chain was recorded at least ten times. Its antigen is currently unknown. Losses at the gene ends were 1 base for V and 3 bases for J; bases not matched to a gene: 4. The CDR3 spans 15 residues. Germline CDR1 reads SEHNR; CDR2 reads FQNEAQ (reference sequence). The record originates from a study of spatial heterogeneity in lung cancer. Study-wide background: An average of more than ten raw reads was observed per unique TCR and UMI combination. General observations from the study: Among blood samples, ubiquitous expanded tumor TCRs appeared more at resection than at follow-up.

TCRdb re-called the 5' RACE reads with MiXCR, one entry per CDR3 protein. The top ten clones hold 30% to 40% of a sample with about 22,000 distinct CDR3 sequences, over 4.5% of them seen once. Time point denoted: sample taken at primary tumor resection. The sequenced material consisted of unsorted whole RNA from tumor, nontumor lung or frozen PBMC. The donors comprised about 74 untreated early-stage non-small cell lung cancer patients. The sequencing here drew on PBMCs, taken at surgery. V is TRBV7-9 and J is TRBJ2-7, with TRBD2 matching over 9 bases. This receptor was obtained from a male donor with early-stage non-small cell lung cancer. CDR3 loop: CASSLEASGNYEQYF. The CDR3, as DNA: TGTGCCAGCAGCTTAGAGGCTAGCGGGAACTACGAGCAGTACTTC.